Listed below are T cell receptor beta chains from one sample, sequenced in a study of cytomegalovirus exposure and HLA in healthy donors. Here immunoSEQ multiplex PCR was the method, and the copy in TCRdb shows in-frame clones only, minus some. Of approximately 110,000 clones detected, just under 75% appear once; the ten largest clones hold 4.5% to 5%. Sequencing used PBMCs. The receptors were sampled from a man aged 60-69 years in good health and CMV-seropositive. Each CDR3 is given with its conserved first and last residue. Each record gives: clone size, V gene, D gene, J gene, CDR3 DNA, CDR3 protein. The D gene is left open where the match is weak. Where a row states a size, it is once, few, many or the class of an expanded clone; other rows omit it.

size: -; V: TRBV11-2; D: TRBD1; J: TRBJ1-6; DNA: TGTGCCAGCAGCCTAAGGACAGGGAAGAATAATTCACCCCTCCACTTT; CDR3: CASSLRTGKNNSPLHF
size: -; V: TRBV28; D: -; J: TRBJ1-4; DNA: TGTGCCAGCCTAGGGACACCTAATGAAAAACTGTTTTTT; CDR3: CASLGTPNEKLFF
size: -; V: TRBV19; D: -; J: TRBJ1-6; DNA: TGTGCCAGTAGAGTGCAGGGTAGCAATTCACCCCTCCACTTT; CDR3: CASRVQGSNSPLHF
size: once; V: TRBV5-4; D: TRBD2; J: TRBJ2-1; DNA: TGTGCCAGCAGAGCGGGGGGGCAAACCTACAATGAGCAGTTCTTC; CDR3: CASRAGGQTYNEQFF
size: -; V: TRBV5-1; D: -; J: TRBJ1-1; DNA: TGCGCCAGCAGCTTACCAGGGCTGAACACTGAAGCTTTCTTT; CDR3: CASSLPGLNTEAFF
size: -; V: TRBV6-1; D: -; J: TRBJ2-5; DNA: TGTGCCAGCAGTGAACTGAGAGAGACCCAGTACTTC; CDR3: CASSELRETQYF
size: -; V: TRBV14; D: -; J: TRBJ2-1; DNA: TGTGCCAGCAGCCAAGATCTGAGGAATCCTCGGAATGAGCAGTTCTTC; CDR3: CASSQDLRNPRNEQFF
size: few; V: TRBV5-6; D: TRBD2; J: TRBJ2-2; DNA: TGTGCCAGCAGTTTTACTAGCGGGGGCTACACCGGGGAGCTGTTTTTT; CDR3: CASSFTSGGYTGELFF
size: -; V: TRBV6-1; D: -; J: TRBJ1-6; DNA: TGTGCCAGCAGTGCCGAGTCGGATTCACCCCTCCACTTT; CDR3: CASSAESDSPLHF
size: -; V: TRBV5-4; D: TRBD2; J: TRBJ2-4; DNA: TGTGCCAGCAGCTTGGGGGGGACTAGTGAGGTCATTCAGTACTTC; CDR3: CASSLGGTSEVIQYF
size: -; V: TRBV5-4; D: TRBD1; J: TRBJ2-7; DNA: TGTGCCAGCAGCTCCATGGGACAGTCCTACGAGCAGCACTTC; CDR3: CASSSMGQSYEQHF
size: -; V: TRBV5-1; D: TRBD1; J: TRBJ1-4; DNA: TGCGCCAGCAGCAGGGGACAGCGCGCAACTAATGAAAAACTGTTTTTT; CDR3: CASSRGQRATNEKLFF
size: few; V: TRBV5-4; D: TRBD2; J: TRBJ2-1; DNA: TGTGCCAGCAGCCCTAGCGGGGGGGGGTACAATGAGCAGTTCTTC; CDR3: CASSPSGGGYNEQFF
size: -; V: TRBV5-1; D: TRBD2; J: TRBJ2-7; DNA: TGCGCCAGCAGTCTTGGGGGGGGGATCTACGAGCAGTACTTC; CDR3: CASSLGGGIYEQYF
size: -; V: TRBV6-1; D: -; J: TRBJ1-2; DNA: TGTGCCAGCTCAAGAGGCGGGGGCCACTATGGCTACACCTTC; CDR3: CASSRGGGHYGYTF
size: -; V: TRBV4-1; D: TRBD2; J: TRBJ2-5; DNA: TGCGCCAGCAGCCAAGCCCTCCCCTCCGGACTAGCGGGCCCGATATCACAAGAGACCCAGTACTTC; CDR3: CASSQALPSGLAGPISQETQYF
size: -; V: TRBV7-2; D: -; J: TRBJ2-3; DNA: TGTGCCAGCAGCTTAGGTGGCATTAATACGCAGTATTTT; CDR3: CASSLGGINTQYF
size: -; V: TRBV28; D: -; J: TRBJ2-7; DNA: TGTGCCAGCAGGTCGACAACCTACGAGCAGTACTTC; CDR3: CASRSTTYEQYF
size: -; V: TRBV6-1; D: TRBD1; J: TRBJ2-7; DNA: TGTGCCAGCAGTTTGACAGGGAATTACGAGCAGTACTTC; CDR3: CASSLTGNYEQYF
size: -; V: TRBV5-1; D: TRBD1; J: TRBJ2-2; DNA: TGCGCCACTGGACAGGGCGGCGCCGGGGAGCTGTTTTTT; CDR3: CATGQGGAGELFF
size: -; V: TRBV6-5; D: -; J: TRBJ2-7; DNA: TGTGCCACCAGAGCCCTTGGAGGCAACGACTACGAGCAGTACTTC; CDR3: CATRALGGNDYEQYF
size: -; V: TRBV5-1; D: -; J: TRBJ1-6; DNA: TGCGCCAGCAGCTTGGCCGGACAGCGATATTCACCCCTCCACTTT; CDR3: CASSLAGQRYSPLHF
size: -; V: TRBV28; D: -; J: TRBJ2-2; DNA: TGTGCCAGCAGTTTTGTGGGGCCGTCGAACACCGGGGAGCTGTTTTTT; CDR3: CASSFVGPSNTGELFF
size: few; V: TRBV30; D: -; J: TRBJ2-7; DNA: TGTGCCTGGAATGCGGGGTACGAGCAGTACTTC; CDR3: CAWNAGYEQYF
size: -; V: TRBV5-1; D: TRBD2; J: TRBJ2-3; DNA: TGCGCCAGCACCGCCTCGACTAGCGGGGGCCCAGATACGCAGTATTTT; CDR3: CASTASTSGGPDTQYF
size: -; V: TRBV9; D: TRBD2; J: TRBJ2-1; DNA: TGTGCCAGCAGCGGCTCACTAGCGGGGGGTGAGCAGTTCTTC; CDR3: CASSGSLAGGEQFF
size: -; V: TRBV5-1; D: -; J: TRBJ2-7; DNA: TGCGCCAGCCGAGTTCAGGGGAGCTCCTACGAGCAGTACTTC; CDR3: CASRVQGSSYEQYF
size: -; V: TRBV7-3; D: TRBD1; J: TRBJ2-7; DNA: TGTGCCAGCAGCTTTCAGGGGGATGGCGAGCAGTACTTC; CDR3: CASSFQGDGEQYF
size: -; V: TRBV6-5; D: -; J: TRBJ2-7; DNA: TGTGCCAGCAGTTACTCGAGGAGTTACGAGCAGTACTTC; CDR3: CASSYSRSYEQYF
size: -; V: TRBV5-1; D: TRBD1; J: TRBJ2-7; DNA: TGCGCCAGCAGCTTTAGCCGGGACAGGGGGGACGAGCAGTACTTC; CDR3: CASSFSRDRGDEQYF
size: -; V: TRBV18; D: -; J: TRBJ1-3; DNA: TGTGCCAGCTCACTGACAGATCCGAGCTCTGGAAACACCATATATTTT; CDR3: CASSLTDPSSGNTIYF
size: -; V: TRBV29-1; D: TRBD1; J: TRBJ2-5; DNA: TGCAGCGTGCTGACAGGGGCCCCAGAGACCCAGTACTTC; CDR3: CSVLTGAPETQYF
size: -; V: TRBV6-5; D: TRBD1; J: TRBJ1-2; DNA: TGTGCCAGCAGAGACAGGGGCTTACGGGGCTACACCTTC; CDR3: CASRDRGLRGYTF
size: -; V: TRBV5-1; D: -; J: TRBJ1-1; DNA: TGCGCCAGCAGCTTCCTCTTCGACACTGAAGCTTTCTTT; CDR3: CASSFLFDTEAFF
size: once; V: TRBV5-4; D: -; J: TRBJ1-4; DNA: TGTGCCAGCAGCCCAAAGGGGGGGGCGGATGAAAAACTGTTTTTT; CDR3: CASSPKGGADEKLFF
size: -; V: TRBV6-4; D: TRBD2; J: TRBJ2-3; DNA: TGTGCCAGCAGTGACTCTAGCGGGGGGGGCACAGATACGCAGTATTTT; CDR3: CASSDSSGGGTDTQYF
size: -; V: TRBV7-3; D: -; J: TRBJ2-2; DNA: TGTGCCAGCAGCTTCGTTAGAGACACCGGGGAGCTGTTTTTT; CDR3: CASSFVRDTGELFF
size: -; V: TRBV11-2; D: -; J: TRBJ1-6; DNA: TGTGCCAGCAGCTTAAACAATTGGGGGGGGGCATCCCTCCACTTT; CDR3: CASSLNNWGGASLHF
size: -; V: TRBV12-5; D: -; J: TRBJ2-3; DNA: TGTGCTTTAGTGGTGGGAACTAGTTACGCGGGAACAGATACGCAGTATTTT; CDR3: CALVVGTSYAGTDTQYF
size: -; V: TRBV29-1; D: TRBD1; J: TRBJ2-7; DNA: TGCAGCGTTGGGACAGGGGGGTTCTACGAGCAGTACTTC; CDR3: CSVGTGGFYEQYF
size: many; V: TRBV4-1; D: -; J: TRBJ1-4; DNA: TGCGCCAGCAGGCATGGAAGACCCGTGCGGATTAATGAAAAACTGTTTTTT; CDR3: CASRHGRPVRINEKLFF
size: -; V: TRBV6-1; D: -; J: TRBJ1-2; DNA: TGTGCCAGCAGTGATGCGAGTTTGTCAAACTATGGCTACACCTTC; CDR3: CASSDASLSNYGYTF
size: few; V: TRBV11-2; D: TRBD1; J: TRBJ1-3; DNA: TGTGCCAGCAGCTTAGGTGGGACAGACGGAAACACCATATATTTT; CDR3: CASSLGGTDGNTIYF
size: -; V: TRBV9; D: -; J: TRBJ2-7; DNA: TGTGCCAGCAGCGTAGGCTCCGGGGGTCCCTACGAGCAGTACTTC; CDR3: CASSVGSGGPYEQYF
size: -; V: TRBV5-1; D: -; J: TRBJ2-7; DNA: TGCGCCAGCAGCTTGGGACAGGCGACTTACGAGCAGTACTTC; CDR3: CASSLGQATYEQYF